This T cell receptor beta chain was identified during a study of T cells after yellow fever vaccination. Whole-study findings and limits: Sorted memory cells at day 0 lacked detectable levels of almost all vaccine-responding clonotypes. The booster response re-showed most primary clones: 96% CD4, around 90% CD8.

Making TCR cDNA involved 5'RACE template switching, which added UMIs and a universal primer site. TCRdb called the 5' RACE reads again in MiXCR, with one record for every CDR3 protein. The sample includes over 25,000 distinct CDR3 sequences, 5% to 6% seen only once; the top ten take 10% to 15%. This clonotype has a count of ten or more. The CDR3 runs 12 residues. CDR1 and CDR2 (germline): SGHVS, FNYEAQ. V lost 5 bases to trimming and J lost 2 bases, with 6 bases between them. The TCR originated in a man aged 30 to 45 who received the YFV17D yellow fever vaccine. The rearrangement uses TRBV7-6 and TRBJ2-5; D ambiguous. The sample was PBMCs, either bulk or a sorted T-cell subset (CD4+, CD8+, memory, or dextramer-sorted; not recorded which), taken 15 days after the yellow fever booster vaccination. CDR3 protein: CASSPVQETQYF. In nucleotides, the CDR3 is TGTGCCAGCAGCCCCGTTCAAGAGACCCAGTACTTC.